What follows are 7 T cell receptor beta chains derived from one specimen sequenced in a study of T cell repertoires in cytomegalovirus infection. Each CDR3 protein gets one entry after TCRdb re-called the reads with MiXCR. The sample comprises approximately 630,000 distinct CDR3 sequences, approximately 24% of which are singletons, and roughly 8% rests with the top ten. Input material: CD8+ T cells from PBMCs. All receptors derive from a human donor in good health (CMV status not recorded). Some clones in this sample may be carry-over from other donors' samples.

This chain connects TRBV14 to TRBJ2-5, with D unresolved. In germline, CDR1 is SGHDN, CDR2 FVKESK. V lost 4 bases to trimming and J lost 3 bases, with 12 bases between them. The CDR3 is 14 amino acids. The CDR3 reads CASSPRPLKETQYF. The CDR3 DNA is TGTGCCAGCAGCCCCCGTCCACTCAAAGAGACCCAGTACTTC.

The chain uses TRBV5-6 and TRBJ2-1; no clear D gene. The CDR3 is 14 amino acids. The germline V gene has CDR1 SGHDT and CDR2 YYEEEE. V was pared by 4 bases and J by 7 bases, with 15 bases between. The CDR3 DNA is TGTGCCAGCAGCGGCGGAGATCTCCCTAATGAGCAGTTCTTC. Its protein product is CASSGGDLPNEQFF.

The chain is built from TRBV6-6 and TRBJ2-3; 9 bases fit TRBD2. The CDR3 length is 15 residues. V shed 6 bases, J shed 8 bases, and the junction held 12 bases outside the gene matches. Germline CDR1 MNHNY, CDR2 SVGAGI (reference sequence). CDR3 protein: CASRAGTSPLGTQYF. The CDR3 DNA follows: TGTGCCAGCAGGGCCGGGACTAGCCCCTTGGGTACGCAGTATTTT.

This clonotype was observed many times. The rearrangement joins TRBV7-8 to TRBJ2-1; no definite D call. Germline V gene lookup returns CDR1 SGHVS and CDR2 FQNEAQ. V gave up 2 bases and J gave up 4 bases, with 6 bases separating them. This CDR3 comprises 13 residues. Written as DNA, the CDR3 is TGTGCCAGCAGCTTAAGTCTTTACAATGAGCAGTTCTTC. Its protein is CASSLSLYNEQFF.

There are a few counts of this clonotype. The gene calls are TRBV6-6 and TRBJ1-5; D gene unclear. Germline V gene sequence: CDR1 MNHNY, CDR2 SVGAGI (reference sequence). Trimming removed 8 bases from V and 7 bases from J, with 9 bases in between. The CDR3 consists of 11 residues. The CDR3 sequence is CASGPMQPQHF. CDR3 DNA: TGTGCCAGCGGGCCTATGCAGCCCCAGCATTTT.

Only a few counts were recorded for this clonotype. The V gene is TRBV7-9, the J gene TRBJ1-2; 11 bases agree with TRBD1. CDR3 size: 15 residues. Germline trimming cut 3 bases from V and 8 bases from J; bases unmatched to any gene: 8. CDR1 SEHNR and CDR2 FQNEAQ come from the germline V gene (reference sequence). The CDR3 spells CASSLNPDRGQGYTF. The CDR3 nucleotides read TGTGCCAGCAGCTTGAACCCGGACAGGGGGCAAGGCTACACCTTC.

The chain is built from TRBV28 and TRBJ2-5; D ambiguous. This CDR3 is 12 amino acids long. The ends were cut back, 6 bases at V and 5 bases at J, with 10 bases in the middle. The germline V gene encodes CDR1 MDHEN and CDR2 SYDVKM. CDR3 amino acids: CASSSDAETQYF. In nucleotides, the CDR3 is TGTGCCAGCAGCTCCGACGCTGAGACCCAGTACTTC.